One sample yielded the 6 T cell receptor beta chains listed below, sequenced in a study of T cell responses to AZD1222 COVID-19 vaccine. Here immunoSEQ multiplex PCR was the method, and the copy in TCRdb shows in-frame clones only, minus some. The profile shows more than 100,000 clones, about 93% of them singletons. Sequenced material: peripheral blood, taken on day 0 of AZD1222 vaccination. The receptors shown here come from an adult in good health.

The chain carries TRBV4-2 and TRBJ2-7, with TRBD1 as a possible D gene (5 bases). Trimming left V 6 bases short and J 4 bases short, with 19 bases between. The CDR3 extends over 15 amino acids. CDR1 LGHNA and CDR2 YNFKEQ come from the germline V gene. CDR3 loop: CASSSALGQEYEQYF. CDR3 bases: TGTGCCAGCAGTTCCGCTTTGGGGCAAGAGTACGAGCAGTACTTC.

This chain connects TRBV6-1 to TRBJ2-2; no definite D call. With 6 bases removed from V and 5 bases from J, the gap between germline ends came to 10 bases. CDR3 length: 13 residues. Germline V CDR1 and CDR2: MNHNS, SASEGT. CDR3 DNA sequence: TGTGCCAGCAGGAATACAGAGACCGGGGAGCTGTTTTTT. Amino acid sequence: CASRNTETGELFF.

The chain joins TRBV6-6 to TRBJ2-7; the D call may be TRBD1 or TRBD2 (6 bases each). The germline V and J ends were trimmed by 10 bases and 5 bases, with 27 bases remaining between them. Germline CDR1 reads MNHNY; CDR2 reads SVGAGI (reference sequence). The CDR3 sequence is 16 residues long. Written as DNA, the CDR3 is TGTGCCATCCGGGCCTACCGGGGGCCTCTTTTCAACGAGCAGTACTTC. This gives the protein CAIRAYRGPLFNEQYF.

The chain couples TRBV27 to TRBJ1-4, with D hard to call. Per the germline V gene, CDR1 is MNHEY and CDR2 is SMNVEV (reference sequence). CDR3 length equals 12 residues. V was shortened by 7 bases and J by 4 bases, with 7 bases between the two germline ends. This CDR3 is CASKMGNEKLFF. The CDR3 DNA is TGTGCCAGCAAGATGGGTAATGAAAAACTGTTTTTT. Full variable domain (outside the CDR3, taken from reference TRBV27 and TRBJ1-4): EAQVTQNPRYLITVTGKKLTVTCSQNMNHEYMSWYRQDPGLGLRQIYYSMNVEVTDKGDVPEGYKVSRKEKRNFPLILESPSPNQTSLYFCASKMGNEKLFFGSGTQLSVL.

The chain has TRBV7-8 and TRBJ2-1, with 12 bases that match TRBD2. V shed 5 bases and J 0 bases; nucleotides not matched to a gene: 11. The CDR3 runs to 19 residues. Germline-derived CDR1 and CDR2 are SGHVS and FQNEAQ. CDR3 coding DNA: TGTGCCAGCAGCCCGGGACTAGCGGGTCTTATTAGCTCCTACAATGAGCAGTTCTTC. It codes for CASSPGLAGLISSYNEQFF.

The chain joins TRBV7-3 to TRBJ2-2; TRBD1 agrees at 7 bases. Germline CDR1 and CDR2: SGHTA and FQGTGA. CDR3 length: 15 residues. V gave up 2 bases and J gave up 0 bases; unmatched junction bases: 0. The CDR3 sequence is CASSLQGANTGELFF. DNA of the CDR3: TGTGCCAGCAGCTTACAGGGGGCGAACACCGGGGAGCTGTTTTTT.